These T cell receptor beta chains were read from a single sample in a study of OX40 agonist ivuxolimab in advanced cancers. Generated by immunoSEQ multiplex PCR, the TCRdb table keeps only in-frame clones and is missing some. The table has tens of thousands of clones, roughly 90% seen once. The specimen was CD4+ or CD8+ T cells sorted from blood, collected in a trial of the OX40 agonist ivuxolimab. Source of these receptors: an adult with an advanced solid tumor such as melanoma, head and neck, liver or kidney cancer. Both conserved end residues are part of each CDR3. Fields, in order: CDR3 protein, CDR3 DNA, clone size, D gene, V gene, J gene. A D gene is named only where the DNA matches it firmly. Expanded clones are given a class, and other clones once, few, many or no size at all.

CDR3: CASSRTGTSGRTPGYTQYF
DNA: TGCGCCAGCAGCCGTACCGGGACTAGCGGGAGGACGCCGGGATATACGCAGTATTTT
size: -
D: TRBD2
V: TRBV4-1
J: TRBJ2-3

CDR3: CASSIGQGYEKLFF
DNA: TGCGCCAGCAGCATCGGACAGGGCTATGAAAAACTGTTTTTT
size: -
D: TRBD1
V: TRBV5-1
J: TRBJ1-4

CDR3: CASSLLWGAEAFF
DNA: TGTGCCAGCAGCTTACTGTGGGGCGCTGAAGCTTTCTTT
size: -
D: -
V: TRBV11-1
J: TRBJ1-1

CDR3: CASSETGTNYEQYF
DNA: TGTGCCAGCAGCGAAACCGGGACAAACTACGAGCAGTACTTC
size: -
D: -
V: TRBV2
J: TRBJ2-7

CDR3: CASSEEQGTSGNNEQFF
DNA: TGTGCCAGCAGTGAAGAGCAGGGGACTAGCGGGAACAATGAGCAGTTCTTC
size: -
D: TRBD2
V: TRBV2
J: TRBJ2-1

CDR3: CASSLWQGSSYEQYF
DNA: TGCGCCAGCAGCTTGTGGCAGGGAAGCTCCTACGAGCAGTACTTC
size: -
D: -
V: TRBV5-1
J: TRBJ2-7

CDR3: CASSITGVNTEAFF
DNA: TGTGCCAGTAGTATAACAGGGGTGAACACTGAAGCTTTCTTT
size: -
D: TRBD1
V: TRBV19
J: TRBJ1-1

CDR3: CASSPNSEKLFF
DNA: TGTGCCAGCTCACCCAACAGCGAAAAACTGTTTTTT
size: few
D: -
V: TRBV18
J: TRBJ1-4

CDR3: CASSLDAGTTMGYTF
DNA: TGCGCCAGCAGCTTGGATGCAGGGACCACTATGGGCTACACCTTC
size: -
D: -
V: TRBV5-1
J: TRBJ1-2

CDR3: CASTRGVDDYGYTF
DNA: TGTGCCAGCACCCGGGGGGTTGACGACTATGGCTACACCTTC
size: -
D: -
V: TRBV5-4
J: TRBJ1-2

CDR3: CASSWTSGTDTQYF
DNA: TGTGCCAGCAGCTGGACTAGCGGCACAGATACGCAGTATTTT
size: -
D: TRBD2
V: TRBV7-9
J: TRBJ2-3

CDR3: CASSPWPQNTEAFF
DNA: TGTGCCAGCTCACCATGGCCCCAGAACACTGAAGCTTTCTTT
size: once
D: -
V: TRBV18
J: TRBJ1-1

CDR3: CAISENGRTEAFF
DNA: TGTGCCATCAGTGAGAATGGGAGGACTGAAGCTTTCTTT
size: few
D: -
V: TRBV10-3
J: TRBJ1-1

CDR3: CASSKTPTGVQETQYF
DNA: TGTGCCAGCAGCAAAACGCCGACAGGAGTACAAGAGACCCAGTACTTC
size: -
D: -
V: TRBV21-1
J: TRBJ2-5

CDR3: CASSLDPSGSGANVLTF
DNA: TGCGCCAGCAGCTTGGATCCGTCGGGCTCTGGGGCCAACGTCCTGACTTTC
size: -
D: -
V: TRBV5-1
J: TRBJ2-6

CDR3: CASSLAQGFAEAFF
DNA: TGTGCCAGCAGCTTAGCGCAGGGTTTCGCTGAAGCTTTCTTT
size: -
D: -
V: TRBV7-8
J: TRBJ1-1

CDR3: CASSQGELVQDTQYF
DNA: TGTGCCAGCAGCCAAGGGGAACTGGTCCAGGATACGCAGTATTTT
size: -
D: -
V: TRBV5-6
J: TRBJ2-3

CDR3: CAWSTGTDYGYTF
DNA: TGTGCCTGGTCTACTGGGACAGACTATGGCTACACCTTC
size: -
D: TRBD1
V: TRBV30
J: TRBJ1-2

CDR3: CASSPGQGAWYEQYF
DNA: TGTGCCAGCAGCCCAGGACAGGGGGCCTGGTACGAGCAGTACTTC
size: -
D: TRBD1
V: TRBV5-4
J: TRBJ2-7

CDR3: CASSVSRLKGNEQFF
DNA: TGTGCCAGCAGCGTTTCAAGACTTAAAGGCAATGAGCAGTTCTTC
size: -
D: -
V: TRBV5-8
J: TRBJ2-1

CDR3: CASSLSSGARYTF
DNA: TGTGCCAGCAGTTTATCGTCAGGGGCCCGCTACACCTTC
size: -
D: -
V: TRBV27
J: TRBJ1-2

CDR3: CASGETKNFYEQYF
DNA: TGTGCCAGCGGAGAGACTAAGAACTTCTACGAGCAGTACTTC
size: -
D: -
V: TRBV2
J: TRBJ2-7

CDR3: CATRQGYNSPLHF
DNA: TGTGCCACCAGACAGGGGTATAATTCACCCCTCCACTTT
size: -
D: TRBD1
V: TRBV25-1
J: TRBJ1-6

CDR3: CASSEAGSGRETQYF
DNA: TGTGCCAGCAGTGAAGCGGGTAGCGGGAGGGAGACCCAGTACTTC
size: -
D: TRBD2
V: TRBV6-1
J: TRBJ2-5

CDR3: CASSVTGARGDTQYF
DNA: TGTGCCAGCAGCGTCACTGGGGCTAGAGGAGATACGCAGTATTTT
size: -
D: -
V: TRBV6-4
J: TRBJ2-3

CDR3: CASGLGYAGGETQYF
DNA: TGTGCTAGTGGTTTGGGTTATGCTGGAGGAGAGACCCAGTACTTC
size: -
D: -
V: TRBV12-5
J: TRBJ2-5

CDR3: CASSQTSGSPYTQYF
DNA: TGTGCCAGCAGCCAGACTAGCGGGAGCCCCTATACGCAGTATTTT
size: -
D: TRBD2
V: TRBV6-6
J: TRBJ2-3

CDR3: CASTPGTGNNSPLHF
DNA: TGTGCCAGCACCCCCGGGACAGGAAATAATTCACCCCTCCACTTT
size: -
D: TRBD1
V: TRBV6-1
J: TRBJ1-6

CDR3: CASSPTGYAGYTF
DNA: TGTGCCAGTAGTCCGACAGGGTATGCAGGCTACACCTTC
size: once
D: TRBD1
V: TRBV19
J: TRBJ1-2

CDR3: CASSRQQSYEQYF
DNA: TGTGCCAGCAGTAGACAGCAATCCTACGAGCAGTACTTC
size: -
D: -
V: TRBV28
J: TRBJ2-7

CDR3: CASSQGAFPGNTIYF
DNA: TGCGCCAGCAGCCAAGGGGCCTTTCCTGGAAACACCATATATTTT
size: -
D: -
V: TRBV4-1
J: TRBJ1-3

CDR3: CASSPSGSGYEQYF
DNA: TGTGCCAGTAGTCCAAGCGGGAGCGGGTACGAGCAGTACTTC
size: -
D: TRBD2
V: TRBV19
J: TRBJ2-7

CDR3: CASSLTRDSYNEQFF
DNA: TGTGCCAGCAGTTTAACCAGGGATTCCTACAATGAGCAGTTCTTC
size: -
D: -
V: TRBV27
J: TRBJ2-1

CDR3: CSVPGGGARLELFF
DNA: TGCAGCGTACCTGGGGGAGGGGCCCGCTTGGAACTGTTTTTT
size: -
D: -
V: TRBV29-1
J: TRBJ1-4

CDR3: CASRSGRSYNEQFF
DNA: TGTGCAAGTCGATCCGGGAGGTCCTACAATGAGCAGTTCTTC
size: -
D: -
V: TRBV12-2
J: TRBJ2-1

CDR3: CASSPGVMDTQYF
DNA: TGTGCCAGCTCGCCCGGGGTCATGGATACGCAGTATTTT
size: -
D: -
V: TRBV18
J: TRBJ2-3

CDR3: CASSMGGRAFF
DNA: TGTGCCAGCAGCATGGGGGGTAGAGCTTTCTTT
size: few
D: -
V: TRBV9
J: TRBJ1-1